This entry lists 19 T cell receptor beta chains sequenced from one sample in a study of cytomegalovirus exposure and HLA in healthy donors. PCR was performed using 60 Vbeta and 13 Jbeta primers. Sequencing was performed with immunoSEQ multiplex PCR; in TCRdb, only in-frame clones are kept and a portion is missing. This table has some 120,000 clones, around 80% appearing once. Input material: PBMCs. The receptor source for this set is a man in his thirties or forties in good health and CMV-seropositive.

The rearrangement joins TRBV5-4 to TRBJ1-2, with 9 nucleotides matching TRBD1. Germline V CDR1 and CDR2: SGHNT, YYREEE (reference sequence). Losses at the gene ends were 4 bases for V and 6 bases for J; bases not matched to a gene: 10. The CDR3 is 15 residues long. CDR3 residues: CASSLGGQGEDGYTF. CDR3 bases: TGTGCCAGCAGCCTGGGGGGACAGGGAGAGGATGGCTACACCTTC.

This clone appeared a few times. The chain employs TRBV25-1 and TRBJ1-1; no reliable D call. Trimming removed 5 bases at V and 1 base at J, with 11 bases between. Germline V gene lookup returns CDR1 MGHDK and CDR2 SYGVNS. The CDR3 contains 14 residues. CDR3 DNA sequence: TGTGCCAGCAGTCCTGCCAGATGGAACACTGAAGCTTTCTTT. This codes for CASSPARWNTEAFF.

This chain joins TRBV18 and TRBJ1-6; no firm D call. V lost 5 bases and J 8 bases, leaving 10 bases between the germline ends. CDR3 size: 13 residues. The germline V gene has CDR1 KGHSH and CDR2 LQKENI. CDR3 residues: CASSSNGDSPLHF. CDR3 nucleotide sequence: TGTGCCAGCTCATCTAACGGTGATTCACCCCTCCACTTT.

The chain combines TRBV6-1 with TRBJ2-1; TRBD1 matches at 10 bases. CDR1 and CDR2 from the germline V gene are MNHNS and SASEGT. V gave up 4 bases and J gave up 7 bases; unmatched junction bases: 10. The CDR3 contains 16 residues. The CDR3 DNA reads TGTGCCAGCAGTGGAACCGGGACAGGGGTTCCGAATGAGCAGTTCTTC. This encodes CASSGTGTGVPNEQFF.

The chain uses TRBV13 and TRBJ1-1, with D tentatively TRBD1 (5 bases). V was clipped by 5 bases and J by 1 base, with 8 bases between them. CDR3 size: 13 residues. Germline CDR1 PRHDT, CDR2 FYEKMQ (reference sequence). Written as DNA, the CDR3 is TGTGCCAGCAGCCTCCAGGGGAACACTGAAGCTTTCTTT. It specifies CASSLQGNTEAFF.

The CDR3 region is CANGGGGSDTQYF. The CDR3 nucleotides read TGTGCTAATGGCGGCGGGGGGTCAGATACGCAGTATTTT. This rearrangement joins TRBV10-3 to TRBJ2-3; 8 positions agree with TRBD2. The CDR3 is made up of 13 amino acids. Looked up from germline, CDR1 is ENHRY and CDR2 is SYGVKD.

The CDR3, as DNA: TGTGCCACCTCCCCGGGGGCACAGGGGCCCAATTATGGCTACACCTTC. Amino acids: CATSPGAQGPNYGYTF. V usage is TRBV18 and J usage is TRBJ1-2, with 7 bases identical to TRBD1. Germline values: CDR1 KGHSH, CDR2 LQKENI. V shed 10 bases, J shed 5 bases, and the junction held 19 bases outside the gene matches. CDR3 length: 16 residues.

The chain links TRBV2 to TRBJ2-7; no definite D call. Germline V gene data show CDR1 as SNHLY and CDR2 as FYNNEI. V lost 6 bases and J 0 bases, leaving 9 bases between the germline ends. CDR3 size: 13 residues. CDR3 sequence reads: CASSERNSYEQYF. The DNA for the CDR3 is TGTGCCAGCAGCGAGCGTAACTCCTACGAGCAGTACTTC.

The count of this clone is one. V gene TRBV7-2 combines with J gene TRBJ2-7; 7 bases are a match to TRBD1. The CDR3 runs 13 residues. Trimming at V came to 5 bases and at J to 4 bases, leaving 5 bases not matched to a gene. Germline V CDR1 and CDR2: SGHTA, FQGNSA. CDR3 DNA: TGTGCCAGCAGCGCCCGACAGGGATACGAGCAGTACTTC. Its protein is CASSARQGYEQYF.

The rearrangement links TRBV2 to TRBJ2-4; 7 nucleotides agree with TRBD1. This CDR3 contains 15 residues. The ends lost 3 bases at V and 12 bases at J; junction bases unmatched: 14. Germline assignment: CDR1 SNHLY and CDR2 FYNNEI. The CDR3, as DNA: TGTGCCAGCAGTGATCCGGACAGGTCAGGGGACAGTCAGTACTTC. Translation: CASSDPDRSGDSQYF.

This clone was seen a handful of times. The CDR3 DNA follows: TGTGCCAGCAGCCGACTCGGGGGGGGGAAGACCCAGTACTTC. Its protein product is CASSRLGGGKTQYF. The chain uses TRBV4-2 and TRBJ2-5; 8 bases map to TRBD2. Trimming at V came to 4 bases and at J to 6 bases, leaving 7 bases not matched to a gene. Germline lookup yields CDR1 LGHNA and CDR2 YNFKEQ. The CDR3 extends over 14 amino acids.

Note on this clone: The junction does not match germline at one end; this may be a read error. This sequence joins TRBV6-1 and TRBJ2-6, with TRBD2 as a possible D gene (6 bases). Germline lookup yields CDR1 MNHNS and CDR2 SASEGT. This CDR3 contains 15 residues. CDR3 coding DNA: TGTGCCAGCAGTGAGGAGGGTGGTGGGGCCAACGGCCTGACTTTC. Translation: CASSEEGGGANGLTF.

The CDR3 DNA reads TGTGCCGGTCTTAGGGGAGGTGGCCAGTACTTC. This codes for CAGLRGGGQYF. The chain recombines TRBV30 with TRBJ2-5; possibly TRBD2 for D (6 bases). The CDR3 has 11 residues. Germline CDR1 is GTSNPN and CDR2 is SVGIG (reference sequence). Trimming left V 8 bases short and J 10 bases short, with 17 bases between.

The chain links TRBV13 to TRBJ2-5, with D possibly matching TRBD1 (5 bases). V was pared by 8 bases and J by 1 base, with 11 bases between. CDR3 length equals 13 residues. Germline values: CDR1 PRHDT, CDR2 FYEKMQ (reference sequence). CDR3 bases: TGTGCCAGCTGCTGGGGCTTCCAAGAGACCCAGTACTTC. Protein product: CASCWGFQETQYF.

This clone was found a few times. The CDR3: CASSLQGFSNQPQHF. DNA of the CDR3: TGTGCCAGCAGCTTGCAGGGGTTTAGCAATCAGCCCCAGCATTTT. The chain joins TRBV11-3 to TRBJ1-5; D is possibly TRBD1 (6 bases). The V end was cut by 3 bases, the J end by 0 bases, with 9 bases between. This CDR3 region has 15 residues. Germline loops: CDR1 SGHNT, CDR2 YENEEA. Full variable domain (remainder filled in from reference TRBV11-3 and TRBJ1-5): EAGVVQSPRYKIIEKKQPVAFWCNPISGHNTLYWYLQNLGQGPELLIRYENEEAVDDSQLPKDRFSAERLKGVDSTLKIQPAELGDSAVYLCASSLQGFSNQPQHFGDGTRLSIL.

The V call is TRBV19, the J call TRBJ2-5; 9 nucleotides align to TRBD2. Germline-derived CDR1 and CDR2 are LNHDA and SQIVND (reference sequence). V was pared by 5 bases and J by 4 bases, with 8 bases of the junction left unmatched. The CDR3 covers 15 residues. CDR3 protein: CASSYKAGGRETQYF. The CDR3 nucleotides are TGTGCCAGTAGTTATAAAGCGGGGGGTAGAGAGACCCAGTACTTC. Combining the CDR3 with reference TRBV19 and TRBJ2-5 gives the whole variable domain DGGITQSPKYLFRKEGQNVTLSCEQNLNHDAMYWYRQDPGQGLRLIYYSQIVNDFQKGDIAEGYSVSREKKESFPLTVTSAQKNPTAFYLCASSYKAGGRETQYFGPGTRLLVL.

The genes are TRBV11-2 and TRBJ1-2; D is unresolved. The V end was cut by 0 bases, the J end by 5 bases, with 13 bases between. The CDR3 sequence is 15 residues long. Germline V gene lookup returns CDR1 SGHAT and CDR2 FQNNGV. CDR3 loop: CASSLDLAASYGYTF. The CDR3 bases are TGTGCCAGCAGCTTAGATCTCGCGGCCTCTTATGGCTACACCTTC.

The chain is built from TRBV6-5 and TRBJ2-3, with D perhaps matching TRBD1 (6 bases). V dropped 4 bases and J dropped 3 bases, with 14 bases sitting between them. This CDR3 has 15 residues. Per the germline V gene, CDR1 is MNHEY and CDR2 is SVGAGI. Written as DNA, the CDR3 is TGTGCCAGCAGTTTAGAGGGGGTGTTGACAGATACGCAGTATTTT. This codes for CASSLEGVLTDTQYF.

The chain combines TRBV27 with TRBJ1-5; TRBD1 matches 9 bases. Looked up from germline, CDR1 is MNHEY and CDR2 is SMNVEV (reference sequence). The CDR3 length is 19 residues. V gave up 3 bases and J gave up 0 bases; unmatched junction bases: 12. The CDR3 DNA reads as TGTGCCAGCAGTTTGCGAGGACAGGGGTCCCAGTATAGCAATCAGCCCCAGCATTTT. This codes for CASSLRGQGSQYSNQPQHF.